The 12 T cell receptor beta chains listed next were all sequenced from one sample in a study of OX40 agonist ivuxolimab in advanced cancers. TCRdb keeps only in-frame clones here, not all; method: immunoSEQ multiplex PCR. Of tens of thousands of clones listed, about 80% are singletons. This material consisted of CD4+ or CD8+ T cells sorted from blood, taken in a trial of the OX40 agonist ivuxolimab. All receptors derive from an adult with an advanced solid tumor such as melanoma, head and neck, liver or kidney cancer.

The rearrangement uses TRBV5-6 and TRBJ2-3; maybe TRBD2 (5 bases). This CDR3 comprises 15 residues. Trimming took 4 bases from V and 0 from J, leaving 12 bases between them. The germline V gene has CDR1 SGHDT and CDR2 YYEEEE. The CDR3 spells CASSRPGSSTDTQYF. The DNA for the CDR3 is TGTGCCAGCAGCAGACCGGGATCCAGCACAGATACGCAGTATTTT.

The rearrangement joins TRBV5-6 to TRBJ1-2; 7 nucleotides line up with TRBD1. This CDR3 has 13 residues. CDR1 is SGHDT, CDR2 YYEEEE, per germline. V shed 1 base and J 6 bases; nucleotides not matched to a gene: 3. DNA of the CDR3: TGTGCCAGCAGCTTGAGACAGGGAGATGGCTACACCTTC. This gives the protein CASSLRQGDGYTF.

The chain carries TRBV28 and TRBJ1-3; possible D gene TRBD1, 6 bases. The CDR3 is 15 amino acids. CDR1 is MDHEN, CDR2 SYDVKM, per germline. Between the trimmed V and J ends, which lost 4 bases and 7 bases, there was a span of 17 bases. The CDR3, as DNA: TGTGCCAGCAGTTCTAGTTACAGGGTTGGGAACACCATATATTTT. The encoded protein is CASSSSYRVGNTIYF.

This clone was recorded once. CDR3 bases: TGTGCCAGCAGACCTAGCGGGGAGTCCTACGAGCAGTACTTC. Translating it yields CASRPSGESYEQYF. The chain combines TRBV28 with TRBJ2-7; 9 nucleotides line up with TRBD2. The CDR3 totals 14 residues. The trim removed 6 bases at V and 1 base at J, leaving 4 bases unmatched. Germline V CDR1 and CDR2: MDHEN, SYDVKM.

The chain links TRBV6-5 to TRBJ2-3; D is possibly TRBD2 (5 bases). CDR3 size: 15 residues. Germline V gene data show CDR1 as MNHEY and CDR2 as SVGAGI. Trimming removed 0 bases at V and 5 bases at J, with 12 bases between. CDR3 sequence: CASSYSGEREDTQYF. In nucleotides, the CDR3 is TGTGCCAGCAGTTACTCCGGGGAACGCGAAGATACGCAGTATTTT.

This chain links TRBV4-1 with TRBJ1-2, with a tentative D call TRBD1 (6 bases). The germline CDR1 and CDR2 sequences are MGHRA and YSYEKL. CDR3 size: 14 residues. V was pared by 4 bases and J by 6 bases, with 15 bases between. CDR3 residues: CASSPLINRDGYTF. The CDR3 bases are TGCGCCAGCAGCCCTCTCATAAACAGGGATGGCTACACCTTC.

The rearrangement links TRBV5-1 to TRBJ1-2; D unclear. This CDR3 region has 16 residues. The V gene lost 3 bases and the J gene lost 0 bases, with 15 bases spanning the gap. Germline values: CDR1 SGHRS, CDR2 YFSETQ. CDR3 sequence reads: CASSSRTGEANYGYTF. Written as DNA, the CDR3 is TGCGCCAGCAGCTCGCGGACCGGCGAAGCTAACTATGGCTACACCTTC.

The rearrangement links TRBV18 to TRBJ1-2; no definite D call. CDR3 length: 13 amino acids. Germline loops: CDR1 KGHSH, CDR2 LQKENI. V lost 4 bases to trimming and J lost 6 bases, with 12 bases between them. CDR3 coding DNA: TGTGCCAGCTCACAGTCCGGAGATCATGGCTACACCTTC. It yields the protein CASSQSGDHGYTF.

The gene calls are TRBV5-4 and TRBJ2-7; perhaps TRBD1 as D (5 bases). Germline V gene data show CDR1 as SGHNT and CDR2 as YYREEE (reference sequence). There are 14 residues in the CDR3. Trimming took off 4 bases at V and 3 bases at J, with 14 bases between the two ends. The CDR3 sequence: CASSPLRDSYEQYF. The CDR3 DNA follows: TGTGCCAGCAGCCCACTCAGAGACAGCTACGAGCAGTACTTC.

V usage is TRBV30 and J usage is TRBJ1-5; tentatively, D is TRBD1 (5 bases). CDR3 length: 13 amino acids. The germline V gene has CDR1 GTSNPN and CDR2 SVGIG (reference sequence). The V gene lost 0 bases and the J gene lost 5 bases, with 8 bases spanning the gap. Here the CDR3 DNA reads TGTGCCTGGAGTGTATCGGGGGATCAGCCCCAGCATTTT. Its protein product is CAWSVSGDQPQHF.

The chain carries TRBV6-5 and TRBJ1-2, with D uncertain. V was cut by 6 bases and J by 4 bases, with 15 bases left in between. CDR3 size: 14 residues. Germline V lookup: CDR1 MNHEY, CDR2 SVGAGI. CDR3 bases: TGTGCCAGCAGACCCCCCAAGGACGGCTATGGCTACACCTTC. Protein product: CASRPPKDGYGYTF.

This clone was seen once. The V gene is TRBV2, the J gene TRBJ2-1, with a possible D match to TRBD1 (6 bases). Germline CDR1 and CDR2: SNHLY and FYNNEI. Trimming shortened V by 3 bases and J by 7 bases, and 13 bases separated the two germline ends. The CDR3 has 14 residues. CDR3 loop: CASSEGRGYNEQFF. The CDR3 bases are TGTGCCAGCAGTGAGGGCAGGGGCTATAATGAGCAGTTCTTC.